The 3 T cell receptor beta chains reported below all come from one sample, sequenced in a study of shared clonotypes between healthy human individuals. Naive-designated CD8 cells lacked CD45RO, were positively enriched for CCR7, and omitted terminally differentiated effector memory CD45RA+ cells. Profiled with immunoSEQ multiplex PCR; TCRdb holds only in-frame clones, not every one. The sample consists of approximately 2,200,000 clones, more than 85% of them appearing once. The sequenced sample was naive CD8+ T cells from PBMCs. All receptors derive from a man aged 18 to 30 in good health. Some clones in this sample may be carry-over from other donors' samples.

This sequence joins TRBV4-3 and TRBJ1-2; the D gene is possibly TRBD1 (5 bases). The CDR3 contains 16 residues. The germline V gene has CDR1 LGHNA and CDR2 YSLEER. Deletions cut 0 bases from V and 8 bases from J, with 19 bases between. The CDR3 DNA reads as TGCGCCAGCAGCCAAGATTCTATATGGGGGGAGGAGGGCTACACCTTC. As protein: CASSQDSIWGEEGYTF.

This chain joins TRBV28 and TRBJ2-7; 9 bases map to TRBD2. Trimming cost V 3 bases and J 1 base; bases outside gene matches: 7. Germline-derived CDR1 and CDR2 are MDHEN and SYDVKM. This CDR3 region has 16 residues. The CDR3 DNA reads as TGTGCCAGCAGTTTCGAGGGGCGGGAGGGGTCCTACGAGCAGTACTTC. This sequence encodes CASSFEGREGSYEQYF. Looking up the rest from reference TRBV28 and TRBJ2-7 gives the full variable domain: DVKVTQSSRYLVKRTGEKVFLECVQDMDHENMFWYRQDPGLGLRLIYFSYDVKMKEKGDIPEGYSVSREKKERFSLILESASTNQTSMYLCASSFEGREGSYEQYFGPGTRLTVT.

The chain combines TRBV2 with TRBJ2-2, with 9 bases fitting TRBD2. This CDR3 is built from 15 residues. CDR1 and CDR2 (germline): SNHLY, FYNNEI. V was clipped by 6 bases and J by 7 bases; unmatched bases: 9. The CDR3 bases are TGTGCCAGCAGGTCAATAGCGGGAGACGTCGGGGAGCTGTTTTTT. Protein sequence: CASRSIAGDVGELFF.